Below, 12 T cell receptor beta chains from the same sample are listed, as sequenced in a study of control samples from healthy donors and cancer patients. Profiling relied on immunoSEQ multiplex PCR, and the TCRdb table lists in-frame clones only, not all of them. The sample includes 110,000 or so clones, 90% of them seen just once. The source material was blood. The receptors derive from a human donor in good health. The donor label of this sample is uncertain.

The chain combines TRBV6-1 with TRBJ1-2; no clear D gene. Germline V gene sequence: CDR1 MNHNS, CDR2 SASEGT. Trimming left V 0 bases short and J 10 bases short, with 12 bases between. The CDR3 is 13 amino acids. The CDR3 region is CASSEALRRAYTF. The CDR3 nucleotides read TGTGCCAGCAGTGAAGCTTTAAGGAGGGCCTACACCTTC.

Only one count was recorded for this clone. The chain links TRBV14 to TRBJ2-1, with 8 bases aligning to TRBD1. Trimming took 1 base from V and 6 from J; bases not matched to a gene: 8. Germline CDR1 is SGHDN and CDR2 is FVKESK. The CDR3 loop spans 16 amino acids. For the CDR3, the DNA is TGTGCCAGCAGCCAAGGACTGGACAGGGCCCGCAATGAGCAGTTCTTC. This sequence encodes CASSQGLDRARNEQFF.

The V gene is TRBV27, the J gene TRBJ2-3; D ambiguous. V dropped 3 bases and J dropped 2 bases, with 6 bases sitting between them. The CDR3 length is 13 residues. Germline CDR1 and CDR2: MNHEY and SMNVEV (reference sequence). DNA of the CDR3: TGTGCCAGCAGTTTCTTCTCCACAGATACGCAGTATTTT. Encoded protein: CASSFFSTDTQYF.

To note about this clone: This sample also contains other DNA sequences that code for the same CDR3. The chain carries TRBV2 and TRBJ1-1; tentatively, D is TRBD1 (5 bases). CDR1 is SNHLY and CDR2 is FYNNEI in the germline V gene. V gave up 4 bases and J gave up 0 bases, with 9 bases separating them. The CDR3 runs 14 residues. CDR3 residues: CASSGQGMNTEAFF. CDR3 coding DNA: TGTGCCAGCAGTGGGCAGGGAATGAACACTGAAGCTTTCTTT.

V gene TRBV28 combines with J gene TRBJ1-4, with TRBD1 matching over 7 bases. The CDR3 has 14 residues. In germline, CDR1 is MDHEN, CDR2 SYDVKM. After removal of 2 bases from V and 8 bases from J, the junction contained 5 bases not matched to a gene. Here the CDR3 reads CASSLRQGREKLFF. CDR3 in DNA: TGTGCCAGCAGTTTAAGACAGGGTCGGGAAAAACTGTTTTTT.

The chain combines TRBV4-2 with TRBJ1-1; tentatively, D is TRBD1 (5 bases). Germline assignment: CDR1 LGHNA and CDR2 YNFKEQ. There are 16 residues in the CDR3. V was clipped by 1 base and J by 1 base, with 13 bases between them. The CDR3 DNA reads TGTGCCAGCAGCCAAGGAGTTTTAACAGGGAACACTGAAGCTTTCTTT. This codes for CASSQGVLTGNTEAFF.

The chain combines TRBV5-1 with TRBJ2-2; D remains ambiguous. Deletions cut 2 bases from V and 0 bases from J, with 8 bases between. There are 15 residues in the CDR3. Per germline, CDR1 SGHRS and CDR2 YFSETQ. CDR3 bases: TGCGCCAGCAGCTTTGACGGAACGAACACCGGGGAGCTGTTTTTT. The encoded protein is CASSFDGTNTGELFF.

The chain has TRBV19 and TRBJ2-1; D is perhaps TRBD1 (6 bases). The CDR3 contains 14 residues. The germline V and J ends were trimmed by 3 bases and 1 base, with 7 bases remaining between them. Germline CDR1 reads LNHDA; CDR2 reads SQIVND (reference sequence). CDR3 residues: CASSIQGSYNEQFF. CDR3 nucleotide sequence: TGTGCCAGTAGTATCCAGGGGTCCTACAATGAGCAGTTCTTC. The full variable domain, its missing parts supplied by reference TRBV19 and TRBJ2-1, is DGGITQSPKYLFRKEGQNVTLSCEQNLNHDAMYWYRQDPGQGLRLIYYSQIVNDFQKGDIAEGYSVSREKKESFPLTVTSAQKNPTAFYLCASSIQGSYNEQFFGPGTRLTVL.

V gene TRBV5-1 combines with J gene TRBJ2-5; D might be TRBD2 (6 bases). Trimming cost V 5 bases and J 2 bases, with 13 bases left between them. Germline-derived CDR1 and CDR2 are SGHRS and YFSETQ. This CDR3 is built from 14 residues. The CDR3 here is CASRGLGTQETQYF. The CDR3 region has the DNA TGCGCCAGCAGGGGACTTGGGACTCAAGAGACCCAGTACTTC.

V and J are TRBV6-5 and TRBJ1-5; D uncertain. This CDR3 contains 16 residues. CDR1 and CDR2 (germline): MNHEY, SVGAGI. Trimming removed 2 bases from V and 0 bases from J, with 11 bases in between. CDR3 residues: CASSYGGFDSNQPQHF. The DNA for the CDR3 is TGTGCCAGCAGTTACGGCGGCTTCGATAGCAATCAGCCCCAGCATTTT.

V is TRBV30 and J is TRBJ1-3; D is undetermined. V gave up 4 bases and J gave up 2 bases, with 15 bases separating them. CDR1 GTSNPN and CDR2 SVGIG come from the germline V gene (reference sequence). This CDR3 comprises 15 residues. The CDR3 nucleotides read TGTGCCTGGATCACCCGGCGCGGACCTGGAAACACCATATATTTT. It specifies CAWITRRGPGNTIYF. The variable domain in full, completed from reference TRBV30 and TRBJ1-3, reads SQTIHQWPATLVQPVGSPLSLECTVEGTSNPNLYWYRQAAGRGLQLLFYSVGIGQISSEVPQNLSASRPQDRQFILSSKKLLLSDSGFYLCAWITRRGPGNTIYFGEGSWLTVV.

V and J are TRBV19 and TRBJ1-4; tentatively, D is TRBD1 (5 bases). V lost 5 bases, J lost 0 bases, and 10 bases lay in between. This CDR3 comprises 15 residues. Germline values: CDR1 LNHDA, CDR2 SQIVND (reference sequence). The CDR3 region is CASSVQVATNEKLFF. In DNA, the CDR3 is TGTGCCAGTAGTGTACAGGTTGCAACTAATGAAAAACTGTTTTTT.